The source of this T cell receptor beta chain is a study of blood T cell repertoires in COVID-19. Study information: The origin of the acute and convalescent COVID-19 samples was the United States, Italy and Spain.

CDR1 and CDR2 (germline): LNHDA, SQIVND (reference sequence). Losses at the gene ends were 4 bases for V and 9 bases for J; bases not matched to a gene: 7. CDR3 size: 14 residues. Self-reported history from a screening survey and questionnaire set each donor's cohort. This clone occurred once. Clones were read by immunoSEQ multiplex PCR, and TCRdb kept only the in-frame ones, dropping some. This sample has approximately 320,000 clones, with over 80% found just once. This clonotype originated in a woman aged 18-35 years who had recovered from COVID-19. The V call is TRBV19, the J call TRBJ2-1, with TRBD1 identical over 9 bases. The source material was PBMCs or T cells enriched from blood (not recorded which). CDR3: CASSNLGTGPEQFF. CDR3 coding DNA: TGTGCCAGTAGTAACCTAGGGACAGGGCCTGAGCAGTTCTTC.